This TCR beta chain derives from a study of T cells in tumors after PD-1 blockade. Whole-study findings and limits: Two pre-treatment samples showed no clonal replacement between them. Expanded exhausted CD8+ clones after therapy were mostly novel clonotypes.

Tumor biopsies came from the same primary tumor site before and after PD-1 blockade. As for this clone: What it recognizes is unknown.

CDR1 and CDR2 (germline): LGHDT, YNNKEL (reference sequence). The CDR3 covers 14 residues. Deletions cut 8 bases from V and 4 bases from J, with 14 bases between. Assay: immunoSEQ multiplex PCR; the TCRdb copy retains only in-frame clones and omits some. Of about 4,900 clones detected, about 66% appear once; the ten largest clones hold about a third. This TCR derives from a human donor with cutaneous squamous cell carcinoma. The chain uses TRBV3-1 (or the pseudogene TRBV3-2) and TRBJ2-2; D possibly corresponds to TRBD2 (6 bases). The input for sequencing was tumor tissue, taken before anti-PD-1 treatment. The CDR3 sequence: CASRASESTGELFF. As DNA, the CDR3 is TGTGCCAGCCGCGCTAGCGAGAGCACCGGGGAGCTGTTTTTT.